This note documents a single T cell receptor beta chain sequence. Its antigen is not identified. These data are taken from a study of cytomegalovirus exposure and HLA in healthy donors. Broader study findings: There were 150 or so TCR beta chains listed as cytomegalovirus-associated.

Using immunoSEQ multiplex PCR, the repertoire was profiled, and TCRdb retains in-frame clones only, with some absent. In the table there are some 140,000 clones, approximately 87% of which are singletons. The germline V and J ends were trimmed by 10 bases and 6 bases, with 15 bases remaining between them. The CDR3 loop spans 12 amino acids. CDR1 is WNHNN, CDR2 SYGVQD, per germline (reference sequence). The sequence derives from a man aged 18 to 30 in good health and CMV-seronegative. The sequencing sample was made of PBMCs. This sequence joins TRBV10-1 and TRBJ1-1, with a tentative D call TRBD1 (5 bases). The CDR3 bases are TGCGCCACCTATTGGGGGGGGGCTGAAGCTTTCTTT. It translates to CATYWGGAEAFF.